What follows describes a single TCR beta chain. An end of the junction does not agree with germline; a read error may underlie this. The CDR3 sequence is 12 residues long. Germline assignment: CDR1 MGHDK and CDR2 SYGVNS. These data originate in a study of CD8 T cells in Susac syndrome. CD8+ and CD4+ T cells from blood underwent TCR beta sequencing. CD8+ and CD4+ T cells were negatively isolated; TEMRA cells were FACS-enriched. With random hexamers, roughly 0.45 to 1 ug RNA was reverse transcribed. Using its own MiXCR run on the immunoSEQ multiplex PCR reads, TCRdb lists one record per CDR3 protein. The sample holds a few hundred thousand distinct CDR3 sequences, 85% to 90% seen once.

The specimen sequenced was CD8+ T cells from PBMCs. The rearrangement links TRBV25-1 to TRBJ2-3; the D call may be TRBD1 or TRBD2 (5 bases each). The receptor was isolated from a human donor with multiple sclerosis. CDR3 in amino acids: CASSELGDARDF. CDR3 in DNA: TGTGCCAGCAGTGAATTAGGGGACGCCCGAGATTTT.